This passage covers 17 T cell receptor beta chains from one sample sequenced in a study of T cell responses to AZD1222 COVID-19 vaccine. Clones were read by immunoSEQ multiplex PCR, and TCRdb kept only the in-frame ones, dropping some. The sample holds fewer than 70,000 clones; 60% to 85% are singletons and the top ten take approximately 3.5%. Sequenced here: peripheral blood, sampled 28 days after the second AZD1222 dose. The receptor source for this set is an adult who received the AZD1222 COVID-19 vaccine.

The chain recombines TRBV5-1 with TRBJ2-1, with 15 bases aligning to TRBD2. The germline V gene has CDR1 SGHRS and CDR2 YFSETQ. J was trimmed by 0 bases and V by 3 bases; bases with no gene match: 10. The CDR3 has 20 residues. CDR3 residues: CASSSGLAGGAHSSYNEQFF. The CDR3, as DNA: TGCGCCAGCAGCTCCGGACTAGCGGGGGGGGCACACAGCTCCTACAATGAGCAGTTCTTC.

The CDR3: CASTSDLGKPQHF. CDR3 DNA sequence: TGTGCCAGTACCTCAGATCTGGGTAAGCCCCAGCATTTT. The chain carries TRBV19 and TRBJ1-5; D uncertain. V was shortened by 7 bases and J by 8 bases, with 15 bases between the two germline ends. CDR1 and CDR2 (germline): LNHDA, SQIVND (reference sequence). This CDR3 contains 13 residues.

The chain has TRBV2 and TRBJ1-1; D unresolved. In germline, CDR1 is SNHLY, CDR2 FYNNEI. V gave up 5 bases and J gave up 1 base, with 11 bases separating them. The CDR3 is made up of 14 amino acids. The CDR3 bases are TGTGCCAGCAGTTTTGCACAGCGGAACACTGAAGCTTTCTTT. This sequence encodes CASSFAQRNTEAFF.

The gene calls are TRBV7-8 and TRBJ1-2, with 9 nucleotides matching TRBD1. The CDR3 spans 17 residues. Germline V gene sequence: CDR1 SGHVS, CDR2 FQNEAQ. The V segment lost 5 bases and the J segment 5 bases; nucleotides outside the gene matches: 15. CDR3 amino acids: CASSRTGTGSSLYGYTF. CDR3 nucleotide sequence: TGTGCCAGCAGCCGAACCGGGACAGGGTCGTCACTTTATGGCTACACCTTC.

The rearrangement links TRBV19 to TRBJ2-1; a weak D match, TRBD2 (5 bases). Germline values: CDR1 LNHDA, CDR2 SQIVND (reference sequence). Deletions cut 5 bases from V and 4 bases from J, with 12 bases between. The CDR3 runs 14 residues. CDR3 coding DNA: TGTGCCAGTAGTCCCCCGACTAATTACAATGAGCAGTTCTTC. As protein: CASSPPTNYNEQFF.

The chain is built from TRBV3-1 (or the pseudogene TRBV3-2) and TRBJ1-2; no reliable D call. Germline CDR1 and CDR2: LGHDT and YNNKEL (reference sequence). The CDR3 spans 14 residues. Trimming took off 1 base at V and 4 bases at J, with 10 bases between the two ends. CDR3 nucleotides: TGTGCCAGCAGCCAAGCCACCTTTGGCTATGGCTACACCTTC. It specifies CASSQATFGYGYTF.

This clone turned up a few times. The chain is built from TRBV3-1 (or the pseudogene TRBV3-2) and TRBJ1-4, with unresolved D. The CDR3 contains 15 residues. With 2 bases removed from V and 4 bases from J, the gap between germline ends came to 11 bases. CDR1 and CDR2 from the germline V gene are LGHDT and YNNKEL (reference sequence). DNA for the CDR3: TGTGCCAGCAGCCAAATGGGAGGAGTTAATGAAAAACTGTTTTTT. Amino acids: CASSQMGGVNEKLFF.

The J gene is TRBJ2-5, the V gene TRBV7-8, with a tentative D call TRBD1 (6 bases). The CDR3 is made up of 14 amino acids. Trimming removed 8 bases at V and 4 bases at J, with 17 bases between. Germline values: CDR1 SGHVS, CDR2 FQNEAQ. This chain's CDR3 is CASESQGKTETQYF. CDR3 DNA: TGTGCCAGCGAAAGTCAGGGGAAGACAGAGACCCAGTACTTC.

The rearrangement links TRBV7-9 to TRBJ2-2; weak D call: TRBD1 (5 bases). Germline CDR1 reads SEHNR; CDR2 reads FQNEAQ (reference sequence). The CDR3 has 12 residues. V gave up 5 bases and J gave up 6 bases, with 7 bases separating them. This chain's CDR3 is CASSQGAGELFF. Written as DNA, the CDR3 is TGTGCCAGCAGCCAAGGGGCCGGGGAGCTGTTTTTT.

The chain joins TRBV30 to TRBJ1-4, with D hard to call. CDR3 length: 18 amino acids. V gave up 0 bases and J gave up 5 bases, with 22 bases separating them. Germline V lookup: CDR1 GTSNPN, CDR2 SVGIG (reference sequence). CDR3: CAWSVGGSVVFRNEKLFF. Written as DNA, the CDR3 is TGTGCCTGGAGTGTAGGAGGCTCCGTAGTTTTTAGGAATGAAAAACTGTTTTTT.

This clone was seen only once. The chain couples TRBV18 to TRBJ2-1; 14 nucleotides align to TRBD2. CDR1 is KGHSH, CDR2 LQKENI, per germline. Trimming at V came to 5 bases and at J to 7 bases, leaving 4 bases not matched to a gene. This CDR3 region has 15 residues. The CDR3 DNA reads TGTGCCAGCTCAGCGGGACTAGCGGGAGTAAATGAGCAGTTCTTC. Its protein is CASSAGLAGVNEQFF.

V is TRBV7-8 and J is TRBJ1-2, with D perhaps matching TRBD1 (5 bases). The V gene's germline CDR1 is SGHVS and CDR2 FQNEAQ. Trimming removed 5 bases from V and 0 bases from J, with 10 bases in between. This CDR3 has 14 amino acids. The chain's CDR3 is CASSKTTANYGYTF. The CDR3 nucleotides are TGTGCCAGCAGCAAAACGACAGCTAACTATGGCTACACCTTC.

The CDR3 reads CASSESGGGSPLHF. CDR3 DNA sequence: TGCGCCAGCAGTGAGTCAGGGGGCGGGTCACCCCTCCACTTT. The chain has TRBV10-2 and TRBJ1-6; TRBD1 aligns across 7 bases. This CDR3 region has 14 residues. After removal of 0 bases from V and 10 bases from J, the junction contained 3 bases not matched to a gene. Per the germline V gene, CDR1 is WSHSY and CDR2 is SAAADI.

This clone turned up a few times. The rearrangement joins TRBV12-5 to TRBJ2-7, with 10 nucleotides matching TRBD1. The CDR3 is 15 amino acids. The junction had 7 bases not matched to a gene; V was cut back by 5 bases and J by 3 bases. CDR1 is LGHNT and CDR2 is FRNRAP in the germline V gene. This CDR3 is CASGAPGQGIYEQYF. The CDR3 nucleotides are TGTGCTAGTGGTGCCCCGGGACAGGGGATCTACGAGCAGTACTTC.

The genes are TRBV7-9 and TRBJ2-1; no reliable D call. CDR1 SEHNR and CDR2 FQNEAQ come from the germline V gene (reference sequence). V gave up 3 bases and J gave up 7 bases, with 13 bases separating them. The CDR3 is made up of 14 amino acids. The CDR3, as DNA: TGTGCCAGCAGCTTTCAAGATGTTGGGAATGAGCAGTTCTTC. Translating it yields CASSFQDVGNEQFF. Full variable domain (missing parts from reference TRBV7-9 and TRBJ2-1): DTGVSQNPRHKITKRGQNVTFRCDPISEHNRLYWYRQTLGQGPEFLTYFQNEAQLEKSRLLSDRFSAERPKGSFSTLEIQRTEQGDSAMYLCASSFQDVGNEQFFGPGTRLTVL.

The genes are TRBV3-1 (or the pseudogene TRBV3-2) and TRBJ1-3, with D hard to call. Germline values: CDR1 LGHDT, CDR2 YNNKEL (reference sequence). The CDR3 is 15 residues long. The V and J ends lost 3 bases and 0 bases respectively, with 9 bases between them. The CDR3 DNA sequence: TGTGCCAGCAGCCAGACTAGTTCCTCTGGAAACACCATATATTTT. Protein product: CASSQTSSSGNTIYF.

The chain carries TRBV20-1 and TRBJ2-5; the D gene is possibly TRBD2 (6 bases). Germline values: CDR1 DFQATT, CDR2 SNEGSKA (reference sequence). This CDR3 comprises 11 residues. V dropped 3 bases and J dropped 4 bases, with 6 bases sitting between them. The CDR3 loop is CSARGGETQYF. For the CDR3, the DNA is TGCAGTGCTAGGGGGGGAGAGACCCAGTACTTC.